This T cell receptor (beta chain) was recorded in a study of T cells in Graves' hyperthyroidism and ophthalmopathy. Across the study: It was at initial diagnosis, before any treatment, that peripheral blood was collected. General study findings and limits: Ophthalmopathy, which appeared later, was predicted by the model a median 6.5 months before onset.

The study based diagnoses on clinical symptoms, serum thyroxine and TRAb, thyroid ultrasound and orbital computed tomography. The PBMCs had their origin in roughly 10 ml of fresh peripheral blood. TCR beta CDR3 regions were amplified from RNA transcripts. HTBI primers were employed in a first-round RT-PCR of the TCR CDR3. TCRdb re-derived calls from the multiplex PCR reads in MiXCR, one entry per CDR3 protein. Of a few hundred thousand distinct CDR3 sequences in the sample, more than 15% were seen once. V was cut by 0 bases and J by 8 bases, with 19 bases left in between. Per germline, CDR1 SGHDN and CDR2 FVKESK. The CDR3 is 16 amino acids. This clonotype came up a few times. Its specificity is not known.

The specimen sequenced was blood. This TCR was recovered from an older woman with Graves' ophthalmopathy. The chain joins TRBV14 to TRBJ1-2, with D uncertain. The CDR3 spells CASSQDLMDGLAGYTF. The DNA for the CDR3 is TGTGCCAGCAGCCAAGATCTTATGGACGGCCTCGCGGGCTACACCTTC.